Sequencing of this TCR beta chain was carried out in a study of blood T cell repertoires in COVID-19. Whole-study context: Sites in the United States, Italy and Spain provided acute and convalescent COVID-19 samples. From T cells, B-cell-depleted T cells, or PBMCs came the material, which was cDNA or gDNA.

Germline V gene data show CDR1 as LGHNT and CDR2 as FRNRAP. The CDR3 extends over 16 amino acids. V was clipped by 0 bases and J by 3 bases, with 12 bases between them. In the source study's methods: Amplification from reference gene primers served as the basis for estimated nucleated cell counts. Measured with immunoSEQ multiplex PCR; TCRdb has only the in-frame clones, and not every one. The V and J calls and clone size come from that table; D and trimming were worked out from the DNA. Among 150,000 or so clones listed, about nine tenths were seen once. This sequence was found in a man at least 80 years old with acute or convalescent COVID-19. Sequencing was carried out using peripheral blood. The rearrangement uses TRBV12-5 and TRBJ2-1; a possible D gene is TRBD1 (5 bases). CDR3 coding DNA: TGTGCTAGTGGTTTGGTTCGGGTGGGGCTCTACAATGAGCAGTTCTTC. Its translation is CASGLVRVGLYNEQFF.